This entry lists 7 T cell receptor beta chains sequenced from one sample in a study of human T cells and chemical hapten exposure. Via MiXCR, TCRdb re-called the RACE reads, giving one row per CDR3 protein. Of some 83,000 distinct CDR3 sequences listed, about 10% are singletons. Noted time point: patch test 1, 2 weeks after DPC sensitization. Treatment here: therapeutic diphenylcyclopropenone sensitization with weekly scalp DPC. The source material was whole blood, sampled in connection with sensitization to the hapten diphenylcyclopropenone (DPC). Receptors were obtained from a woman between 45 and 60 years old with alopecia areata. Some clones in this sample may be carry-over from other donors' samples.

This clonotype was detected many times. The chain employs TRBV18 and TRBJ1-5; the D is unclear. The germline V gene encodes CDR1 KGHSH and CDR2 LQKENI. The CDR3 is 13 residues long. V shed 4 bases and J shed 8 bases, with 12 bases lying between them. The CDR3 region is CASSQKGFEPQHF. CDR3 DNA sequence: TGTGCCAGCTCACAAAAAGGTTTTGAGCCCCAGCATTTT.

This clonotype has ten or more counts. The chain uses TRBV29-1 and TRBJ2-5; D may be TRBD1 or TRBD2 (5 bases each). Looked up from germline, CDR1 is SQVTM and CDR2 is ANQGSEA. CDR3 length: 14 amino acids. The CDR3 reads CSASAPGTQETQYF. In nucleotides, the CDR3 is TGCAGTGCCTCGGCTCCAGGGACCCAAGAGACCCAGTACTTC.

A few counts support this clonotype. CDR3 residues: CASSYSSSMLNTEAFF. The CDR3 nucleotides read TGTGCCAGCAGTTACTCGTCGTCGATGTTGAACACTGAAGCTTTCTTT. This chain connects TRBV6-6 to TRBJ1-1, with D uncertain. In germline, CDR1 is MNHNY, CDR2 SVGAGI (reference sequence). V gave up 0 bases and J gave up 0 bases, with 11 bases separating them. The CDR3 has 16 amino acids.

This clonotype has more than one count but fewer than ten. This chain connects TRBV28 to TRBJ2-1; D assignment may be TRBD1 or TRBD2 (5 bases each). The CDR3 length is 14 residues. Trimming removed 3 bases at V and 12 bases at J, with 18 bases between. The germline V gene encodes CDR1 MDHEN and CDR2 SYDVKM. CDR3 nucleotide sequence: TGTGCCAGCAGTTTGAGGGGACCCCCAGTGATGCAGTTCTTC. Translation gives CASSLRGPPVMQFF. The full variable domain, in which reference TRBV28 and TRBJ2-1 provide the parts outside the CDR3, is DVKVTQSSRYLVKRTGEKVFLECVQDMDHENMFWYRQDPGLGLRLIYFSYDVKMKEKGDIPEGYSVSREKKERFSLILESASTNQTSMYLCASSLRGPPVMQFFGPGTRLTVL.

This clonotype was counted between two and nine times. This rearrangement joins TRBV25-1 to TRBJ1-4, with 7 bases aligning to TRBD1. From germline, CDR1 is MGHDK and CDR2 SYGVNS. V lost 4 bases, J lost 8 bases, and 7 bases stayed unmatched. This CDR3 has 14 amino acids. The CDR3 coding sequence is TGTGCCAGCAGTGTGACAGGGACCGGGGAAAAACTGTTTTTT. It encodes CASSVTGTGEKLFF. The entire variable domain, with the rest obtained from reference TRBV25-1 and TRBJ1-4, is as follows: EADIYQTPRYLVIGTGKKITLECSQTMGHDKMYWYQQDPGMELHLIHYSYGVNSTEKGDLSSESTVSRIRTEHFPLTLESARPSHTSQYLCASSVTGTGEKLFFGSGTQLSVL.

The chain carries TRBV27 and TRBJ2-7; the match to TRBD2 covers 8 bases. In germline, CDR1 is MNHEY, CDR2 SMNVEV (reference sequence). The CDR3 runs to 15 residues. V trimming: 5 bases; J trimming: 2 bases; junction bases outside the gene matches: 8. The CDR3 DNA reads as TGTGCCAGCAGTCGTACGGGACTAGGTCCCTACGAGCAGTACTTC. Residues: CASSRTGLGPYEQYF.

This sequence joins TRBV27 and TRBJ2-1; either TRBD1 or TRBD2 may fit D (5 bases each). CDR1 is MNHEY and CDR2 is SMNVEV in the germline V gene (reference sequence). This CDR3 has 16 residues. V lost 4 bases, J lost 5 bases, and 18 bases lay in between. CDR3 in DNA: TGTGCCAGCAGTTCTCTTCTCAAGGGGAGAAACAATGAGCAGTTCTTC. Its translation is CASSSLLKGRNNEQFF.